A selection of T cell receptor beta chains follows, all from one sample in a study of shared clonotypes between healthy human individuals. Produced via immunoSEQ multiplex PCR; TCRdb's table is partial and in-frame only. The data contain fewer than 3 million clones, 85% to 95% of them seen just once; the ten biggest clones take up 0.3% to 0.45%. The material sequenced was naive CD4+ T cells from PBMCs. Every receptor here comes from a man aged 18 to 29 in good health. Some clones in this sample may be carry-over from other donors' samples. CDR3s include the opening cysteine and the closing phenylalanine or tryptophan. The D gene is left open where the match is weak. Not every row has a clone size; where given, it reads once, few, many or a size class.

D,size,J,V,DNA,CDR3
.,.,TRBJ1-5,TRBV5-6,TGTGCCAGCAGCCCGGGTGGGGGCCAGCCCCAGCATTTT,CASSPGGGQPQHF
.,.,TRBJ1-1,TRBV21-1,TGTGCCAGCAGCAAAGGAGGGACAGGGTCTAGGAACACTGAAGCTTTCTTT,CASSKGGTGSRNTEAFF
.,.,TRBJ1-2,TRBV28,TGTGCCAGCAGTTTAGGCGACAGAAACTATGGCTACACCTTC,CASSLGDRNYGYTF
.,.,TRBJ1-2,TRBV30,TGTGCCTGGGGAAACCGGGACGAAGTTTTCTATGGCTACACCTTC,CAWGNRDEVFYGYTF
.,.,TRBJ2-7,TRBV5-1,TGCGCCAGCAGCCCAACTAGTGGACAGTCCTACGAGCAGTACTTC,CASSPTSGQSYEQYF
.,.,TRBJ2-7,TRBV5-1,TGCGCCAGCAGCCCTTCGGGGTCCTCCTACGAGCAGTACTTC,CASSPSGSSYEQYF
.,.,TRBJ2-5,TRBV30,TGTGCTGGAGTTAAGGGGGAGACCCAGTACTTC,CAGVKGETQYF
.,.,TRBJ2-2,TRBV9,TGTGCCAGCAGCGTAGTTTTGAACACCGGGGAGCTGTTTTTT,CASSVVLNTGELFF
.,.,TRBJ2-2,TRBV6-5,TGTGCCAGCAGTTACAGTGTACAGCTAGGGACCGGGGAGCTGTTTTTT,CASSYSVQLGTGELFF
TRBD1,.,TRBJ1-2,TRBV6-1,TGTGCCAGCAGACGGACAGGGAACTATGGCTACACCTTC,CASRRTGNYGYTF
.,.,TRBJ2-5,TRBV6-5,TGTGCCAGCAGTTACTCAAGGAGGGAGACCCAGTACTTC,CASSYSRRETQYF
.,once,TRBJ2-5,TRBV19,TGTGCCAGTAGTAGAGGAGGGGCTGAGACCCAGTACTTC,CASSRGGAETQYF
TRBD2,.,TRBJ2-3,TRBV7-3,TGTGCCAGCAGCTTACTTGCGGGAGGTGTAGATACGCAGTATTTT,CASSLLAGGVDTQYF
.,once,TRBJ1-5,TRBV28,TGTGCCAGCAGTCCCCGGACGCGGAGCAGCAATCAGCCCCAGCATTTT,CASSPRTRSSNQPQHF
.,.,TRBJ1-3,TRBV21-1,TGTGCCAGCAGCCCCCCCTGGGGCAGGGTAGGAAACACCATATATTTT,CASSPPWGRVGNTIYF
.,.,TRBJ1-3,TRBV7-3,TGTGCCAGCAGCCCGTCCCTTGGTAGAAACACCATATATTTT,CASSPSLGRNTIYF
.,.,TRBJ2-3,TRBV6-5,TGTGCCAGCAGTTTATCTGGGGCAGGGGTTACAGATACGCAGTATTTT,CASSLSGAGVTDTQYF
TRBD2,.,TRBJ2-1,TRBV6-1,TGTGCCAGCAGTGGAGTAGCGGGAGGGAGCAATGAGCAGTTCTTC,CASSGVAGGSNEQFF
.,once,TRBJ1-2,TRBV20-1,TGCAGTGCCCCCCCGGACTATGGCTACACCTTC,CSAPPDYGYTF
TRBD1,.,TRBJ1-1,TRBV5-4,TGTGCCAGCAGCCCAGGGGGCGCCGACACTGAAGCTTTCTTT,CASSPGGADTEAFF
TRBD2,.,TRBJ2-1,TRBV12-5,TGTGCTAGTGGTTTGCAACGGAGGGGGCTAAGACTAGCGGGAGTAAAGAACAATGAGCAGTTCTTC,CASGLQRRGLRLAGVKNNEQFF
.,.,TRBJ1-4,TRBV2,TGTGCCAGCAGCCCTCAAGGGACTAATGAAAAACTGTTTTTT,CASSPQGTNEKLFF
.,.,TRBJ1-2,TRBV5-5,TGTGCCAGCAGCCAATGGACCGATGGCTACACCTTC,CASSQWTDGYTF
TRBD1,.,TRBJ2-6,TRBV5-5,TGTGCCAGCAGCTTGCCGACAGGGACCTCTGGGGCCAACGTCCTGACTTTC,CASSLPTGTSGANVLTF
.,.,TRBJ2-2,TRBV5-1,TGCGCCAGCAGCTTGGCCCAATGGGCGGGAAACACCGGGGAGCTGTTTTTT,CASSLAQWAGNTGELFF
TRBD2,.,TRBJ2-5,TRBV5-1,TGCGCCAGCAGCACATATATAGCGGGACAAGAGACCCAGTACTTC,CASSTYIAGQETQYF
.,.,TRBJ2-7,TRBV13,TGTGCCAGCAGCCCCGACATGGAAACCTACGAGCAGTACTTC,CASSPDMETYEQYF
.,once,TRBJ1-2,TRBV7-9,TGTGCCAGCAGCCTCCAGGCGGGGGGGCCTGAGATGTTTAGCTATGGCTACACCTTC,CASSLQAGGPEMFSYGYTF
TRBD1,.,TRBJ1-1,TRBV18,TGTGCCAGCTCACAAGGGACAGGGATCAACACTGAAGCTTTCTTT,CASSQGTGINTEAFF
TRBD2,once,TRBJ2-2,TRBV4-2,TGTGCCAGCAGCCATGACGGACTAGCGGGAGAAACCGGGGAGCTGTTTTTT,CASSHDGLAGETGELFF
TRBD1,.,TRBJ2-1,TRBV19,TGTGCCAGTAGTATGGACAGGGTACGGGTCGATGAGCAGTTCTTC,CASSMDRVRVDEQFF
.,once,TRBJ2-6,TRBV4-3,TGCGCCAGCAGCCTAGGGCTTGGGGGGGCCAACGTCCTGACTTTC,CASSLGLGGANVLTF
.,.,TRBJ2-5,TRBV7-6,TGTGCCAGCAGCTTATGGGCCGATGGGAGAGGAGAGACCCAGTACTTC,CASSLWADGRGETQYF
.,.,TRBJ1-2,TRBV27,TGTGCCAGCAGTTGGGGGCTCCGGGGGTATGGCTACACCTTC,CASSWGLRGYGYTF
TRBD1,.,TRBJ1-3,TRBV18,TGTGCCAGCTCACCGGGACAGGTCCCTGGAAACACCATATATTTT,CASSPGQVPGNTIYF
.,.,TRBJ2-5,TRBV7-8,TGTGCCAGCAGCTTAGAATCGGTTGGGTCGGGGGAGACCCAGTACTTC,CASSLESVGSGETQYF
.,.,TRBJ1-1,TRBV7-2,TGTGCCAGCAGCTTAGAGTACCTTGATGAAGCTTTCTTT,CASSLEYLDEAFF
.,.,TRBJ2-2,TRBV6-1,TGTGCCAGCAGTGTAGGACAGAGGAACACCGGGGAGCTGTTTTTT,CASSVGQRNTGELFF
.,.,TRBJ2-7,TRBV7-2,TGTGCCAGCAGCTTAGTCTGGACAACCTACGAGCAGTACTTC,CASSLVWTTYEQYF
.,.,TRBJ2-4,TRBV5-5,TGTGCCAGCAGCTTCAGGGGAATTGGCATTCAGTACTTC,CASSFRGIGIQYF
TRBD1,.,TRBJ2-7,TRBV5-1,TGCGCCAGCAGCTTGGGGACAGGGTTTACCTACGAGCAGTACTTC,CASSLGTGFTYEQYF
.,.,TRBJ2-3,TRBV11-2,TGTGCCAGCAGCTCAGGGGTTAGCACAGATACGCAGTATTTT,CASSSGVSTDTQYF
.,.,TRBJ2-3,TRBV29-1,TGCAGCGTCAAATTACTAGCAAACGGGGCAGATACGCAGTATTTT,CSVKLLANGADTQYF
.,.,TRBJ2-7,TRBV5-1,TGCGCCAGCAGCTTGGCCGGCAGTCTGAGTCTCGGGGAGCAGTACTTC,CASSLAGSLSLGEQYF
.,.,TRBJ1-1,TRBV6-6,TGTGCCAGCAGTTACCTGCGTCGGGGCGCGGAGAAAGCTTTCTTT,CASSYLRRGAEKAFF
.,.,TRBJ1-1,TRBV6-4,TGTGCCAGCAGGACCTCAGGAATGAACACTGAAGCTTTCTTT,CASRTSGMNTEAFF
.,.,TRBJ1-5,TRBV30,TGTGCCTGGAGTGTGGACAGTTTTAGTCAGCCCCAGCATTTT,CAWSVDSFSQPQHF
.,.,TRBJ1-1,TRBV5-8,TGTGCCAGCAGCACGGCGGGACGGGTGAACACTGAAGCTTTCTTT,CASSTAGRVNTEAFF
TRBD1,.,TRBJ1-1,TRBV6-5,TGTGCCAGCAGTTACTTTCAGGGGGCGCGGAACACTGAAGCTTTCTTT,CASSYFQGARNTEAFF
.,.,TRBJ1-4,TRBV7-9,TGTGCCGGTTCTCGGGCTGCAACTAATGAAAAACTGTTTTTT,CAGSRAATNEKLFF
TRBD2,.,TRBJ2-5,TRBV18,TGTGCCAGCTCTCCTCTAGCGGTCCAAGAGACCCAGTACTTC,CASSPLAVQETQYF
.,few,TRBJ1-1,TRBV5-1,TGCGCCAGCAGCCCCACAGAAACAAACACTGAAGCTTTCTTT,CASSPTETNTEAFF
.,.,TRBJ2-7,TRBV7-9,TGTGCCAGCAGCTTAGGTTGGGGGGACGAGCAGTACTTC,CASSLGWGDEQYF
TRBD2,.,TRBJ2-3,TRBV25-1,TGTGCCAGCAGTCCCGTGACGGGAGGGCGCGATACGCAGTATTTT,CASSPVTGGRDTQYF
TRBD2,.,TRBJ2-1,TRBV30,TGTGCCTGGATACCGCGGGCGGGGCTAGCGGGAGGGCCACAGGTCAATGAGCAGTTCTTC,CAWIPRAGLAGGPQVNEQFF